This T cell receptor (beta chain) was captured in a study of blood T cells in healthy people across ages. Primed by a sample-barcoded 5' primer and a J-beta primer mix, a second PCR proceeded for 7 to 11 cycles. Template switching added a 12-random-nucleotide identifier to every cDNA molecule. Using its own MiXCR run on the 5' RACE reads, TCRdb lists one record per CDR3 protein. The repertoire has 1.5 million to 1.9 million distinct CDR3 sequences, 42% of them found once; the top ten carry just over 4%. The CDR3 is 17 amino acids. Germline V gene sequence: CDR1 MNHNY, CDR2 SVGAGI (reference sequence). V was clipped by 6 bases and J by 2 bases; unmatched bases: 13.

Specimen: blood. The sequence was obtained from a woman aged 18-29 years in good health. V usage is TRBV6-6 and J usage is TRBJ2-5; TRBD1 matches at 9 bases. DNA of the CDR3: TGTGCCAGCAGACCGGGACAGGGTGCCCCTCAACAAGAGACCCAGTACTTC. Its translation: CASRPGQGAPQQETQYF.